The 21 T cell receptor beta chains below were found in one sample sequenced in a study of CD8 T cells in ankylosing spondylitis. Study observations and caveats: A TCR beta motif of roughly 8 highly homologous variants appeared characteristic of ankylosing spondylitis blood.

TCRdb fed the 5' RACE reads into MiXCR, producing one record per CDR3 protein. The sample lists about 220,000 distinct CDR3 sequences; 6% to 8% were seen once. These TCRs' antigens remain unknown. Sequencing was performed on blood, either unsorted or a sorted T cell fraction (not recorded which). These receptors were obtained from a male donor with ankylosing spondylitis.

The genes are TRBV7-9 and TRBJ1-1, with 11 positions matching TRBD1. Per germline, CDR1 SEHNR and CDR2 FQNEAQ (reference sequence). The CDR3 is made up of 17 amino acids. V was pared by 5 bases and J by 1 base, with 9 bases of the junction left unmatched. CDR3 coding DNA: TGTGCCAGCAGCCCGTCCCGGGACAGGGGGAGGAACACTGAAGCTTTCTTT. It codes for CASSPSRDRGRNTEAFF.

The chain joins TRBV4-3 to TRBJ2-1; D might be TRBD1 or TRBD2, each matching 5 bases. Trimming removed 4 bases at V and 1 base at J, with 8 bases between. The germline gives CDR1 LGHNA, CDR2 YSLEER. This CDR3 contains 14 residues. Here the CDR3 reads CASSLGESYNEQFF. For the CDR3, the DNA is TGCGCCAGCAGCCTGGGGGAGTCCTACAATGAGCAGTTCTTC.

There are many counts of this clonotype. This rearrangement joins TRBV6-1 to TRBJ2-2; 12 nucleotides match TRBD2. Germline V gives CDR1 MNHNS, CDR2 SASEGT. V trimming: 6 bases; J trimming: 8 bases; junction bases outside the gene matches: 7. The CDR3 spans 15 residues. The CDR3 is CASRPSGGGFGELFF. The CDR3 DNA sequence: TGTGCCAGCAGGCCTAGCGGGGGGGGTTTTGGGGAGCTGTTTTTT.

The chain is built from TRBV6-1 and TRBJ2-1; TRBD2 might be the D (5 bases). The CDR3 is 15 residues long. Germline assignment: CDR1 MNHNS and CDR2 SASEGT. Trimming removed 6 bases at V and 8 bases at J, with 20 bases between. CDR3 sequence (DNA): TGTGCCAGCAGCCGCGGACGAGGGCTTGGTGATGAGCAGTTCTTC. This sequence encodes CASSRGRGLGDEQFF.

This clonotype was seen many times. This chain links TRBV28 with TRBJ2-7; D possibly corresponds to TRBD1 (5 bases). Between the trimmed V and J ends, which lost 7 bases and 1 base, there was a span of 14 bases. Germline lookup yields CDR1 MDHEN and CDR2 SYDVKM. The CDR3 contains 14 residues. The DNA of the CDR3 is TGTGCCAGCATCGAGGCAGGGTCTTCCTACGAGCAGTACTTC. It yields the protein CASIEAGSSYEQYF.

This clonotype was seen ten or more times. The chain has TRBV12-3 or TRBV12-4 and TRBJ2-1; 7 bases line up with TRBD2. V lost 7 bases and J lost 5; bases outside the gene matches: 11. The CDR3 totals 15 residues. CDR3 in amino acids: CASNPSGLADNEQFF. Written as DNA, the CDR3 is TGTGCCAGCAATCCCTCAGGGCTAGCGGACAATGAGCAGTTCTTC.

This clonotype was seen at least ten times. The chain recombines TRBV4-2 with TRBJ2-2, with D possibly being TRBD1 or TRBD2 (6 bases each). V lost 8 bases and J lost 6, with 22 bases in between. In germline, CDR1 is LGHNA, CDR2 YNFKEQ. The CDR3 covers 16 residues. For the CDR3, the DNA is TGTGCCAGCTGCGGGGACACAGGGAGAACGGCCGGGGAGCTGTTTTTT. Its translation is CASCGDTGRTAGELFF.

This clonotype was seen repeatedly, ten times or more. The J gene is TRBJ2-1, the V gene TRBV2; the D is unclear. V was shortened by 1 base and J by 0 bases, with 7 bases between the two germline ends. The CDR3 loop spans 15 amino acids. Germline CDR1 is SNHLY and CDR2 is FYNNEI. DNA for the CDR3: TGTGCCAGCAGTGAAGTACAAAGCTCCTACAATGAGCAGTTCTTC. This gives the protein CASSEVQSSYNEQFF.

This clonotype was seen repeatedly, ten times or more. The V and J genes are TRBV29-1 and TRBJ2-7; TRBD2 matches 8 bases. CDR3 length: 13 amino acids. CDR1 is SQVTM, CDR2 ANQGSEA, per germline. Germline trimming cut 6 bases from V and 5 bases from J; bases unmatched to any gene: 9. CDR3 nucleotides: TGCAGCGTGGCGGGGGGAGTCAGCCACGAGCAGTACTTC. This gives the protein CSVAGGVSHEQYF.

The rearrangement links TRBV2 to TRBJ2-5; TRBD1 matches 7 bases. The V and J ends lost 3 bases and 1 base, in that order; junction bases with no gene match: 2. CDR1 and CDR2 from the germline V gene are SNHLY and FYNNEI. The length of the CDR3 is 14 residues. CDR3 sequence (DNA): TGTGCCAGCAGTGATCACAGGGGCCAAGAGACCCAGTACTTC. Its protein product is CASSDHRGQETQYF.

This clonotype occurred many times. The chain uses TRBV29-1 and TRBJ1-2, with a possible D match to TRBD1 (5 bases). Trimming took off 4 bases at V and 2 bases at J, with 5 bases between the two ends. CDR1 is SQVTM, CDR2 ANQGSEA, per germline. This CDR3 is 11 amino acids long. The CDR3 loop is CSVGGNYGYTF. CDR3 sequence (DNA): TGCAGCGTTGGGGGGAACTATGGCTACACCTTC.

The CDR3 coding sequence is TGCAGTGCTAGCCGGCTAGCGGAGTACCAAGAGACCCAGTACTTC. It encodes CSASRLAEYQETQYF. This chain links TRBV20-1 with TRBJ2-5; 7 bases are a match to TRBD2. The CDR3 totals 15 residues. Germline CDR1 DFQATT, CDR2 SNEGSKA (reference sequence). Unmatched junction bases numbered 7, after V lost 3 bases and J lost 0 bases.

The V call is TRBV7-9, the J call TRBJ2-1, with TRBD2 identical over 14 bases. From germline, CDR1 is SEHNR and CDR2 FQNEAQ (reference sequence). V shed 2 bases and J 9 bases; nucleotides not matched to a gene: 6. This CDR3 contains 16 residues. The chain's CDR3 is CASSLRLTSGRVEQFF. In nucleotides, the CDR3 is TGTGCCAGCAGCTTACGGTTGACTAGCGGGAGGGTTGAGCAGTTCTTC.

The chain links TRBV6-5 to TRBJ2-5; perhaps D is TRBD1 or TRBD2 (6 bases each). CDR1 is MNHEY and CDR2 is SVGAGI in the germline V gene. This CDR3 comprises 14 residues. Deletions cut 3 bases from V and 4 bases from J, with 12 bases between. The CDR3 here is CASSYPGASETQYF. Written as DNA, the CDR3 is TGTGCCAGCAGTTATCCGGGGGCATCAGAGACCCAGTACTTC.

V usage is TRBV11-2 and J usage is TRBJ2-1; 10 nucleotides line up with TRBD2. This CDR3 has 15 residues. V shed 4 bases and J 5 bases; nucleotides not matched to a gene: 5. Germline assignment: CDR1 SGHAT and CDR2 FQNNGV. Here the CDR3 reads CASSSSGGSDNEQFF. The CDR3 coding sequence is TGTGCCAGCAGCTCTAGCGGGGGATCAGACAATGAGCAGTTCTTC.

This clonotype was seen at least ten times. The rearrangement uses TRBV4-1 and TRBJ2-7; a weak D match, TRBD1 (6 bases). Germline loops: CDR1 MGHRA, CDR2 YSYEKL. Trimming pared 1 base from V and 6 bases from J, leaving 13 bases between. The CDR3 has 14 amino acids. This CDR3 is CASSQGGGRGEQYF. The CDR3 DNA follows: TGCGCCAGCAGCCAAGGTGGGGGCCGAGGCGAGCAGTACTTC.

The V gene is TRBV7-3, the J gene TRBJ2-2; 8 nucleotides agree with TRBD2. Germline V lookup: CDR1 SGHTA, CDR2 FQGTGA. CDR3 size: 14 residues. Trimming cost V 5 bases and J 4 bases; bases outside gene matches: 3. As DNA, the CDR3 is TGTGCCAGCAGCGACGGGAGGGGCACCGGGGAGCTGTTTTTT. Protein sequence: CASSDGRGTGELFF.

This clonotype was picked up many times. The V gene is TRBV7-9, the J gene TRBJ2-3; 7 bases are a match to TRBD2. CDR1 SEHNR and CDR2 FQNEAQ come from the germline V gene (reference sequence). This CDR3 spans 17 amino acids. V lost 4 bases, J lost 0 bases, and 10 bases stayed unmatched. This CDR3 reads CASSSYGVSGSTDTQYF. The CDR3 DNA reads TGTGCCAGCAGCTCATACGGCGTTAGCGGGAGCACAGATACGCAGTATTTT.

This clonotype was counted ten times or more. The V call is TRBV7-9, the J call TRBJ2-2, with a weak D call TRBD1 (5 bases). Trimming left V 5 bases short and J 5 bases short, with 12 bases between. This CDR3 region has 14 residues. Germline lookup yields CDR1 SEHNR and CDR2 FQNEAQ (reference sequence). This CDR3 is CASSTKTETGELFF. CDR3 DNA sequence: TGTGCCAGCAGCACAAAGACAGAAACCGGGGAGCTGTTTTTT.

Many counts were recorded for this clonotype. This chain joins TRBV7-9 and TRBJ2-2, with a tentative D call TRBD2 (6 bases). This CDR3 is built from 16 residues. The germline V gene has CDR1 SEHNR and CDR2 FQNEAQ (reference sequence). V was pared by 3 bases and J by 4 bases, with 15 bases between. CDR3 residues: CASSFGATSPTGELFF. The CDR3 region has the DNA TGTGCCAGCAGCTTCGGCGCTACTAGCCCCACCGGGGAGCTGTTTTTT.

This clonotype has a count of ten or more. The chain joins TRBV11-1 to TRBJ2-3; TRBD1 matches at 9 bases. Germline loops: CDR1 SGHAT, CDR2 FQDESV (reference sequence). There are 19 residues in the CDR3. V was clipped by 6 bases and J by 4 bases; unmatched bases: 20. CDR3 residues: CASRPHHEEDRGLADTQYF. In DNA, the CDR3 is TGTGCCAGCAGACCACACCATGAAGAGGACAGGGGCCTGGCAGATACGCAGTATTTT.